These T cell receptor beta chains were read from a single sample in a study of blood T cell repertoires in COVID-19. Sequenced by immunoSEQ multiplex PCR; TCRdb stores in-frame clones only, minus some. Of 150,000 to 200,000 clones detected, approximately 86% appear once; the ten largest clones hold around 0.5%. The sequenced material came from peripheral blood. The receptors were gathered from a man aged 55 to 70 with COVID-19, enrolled during active disease. Both conserved end residues are part of each CDR3. D genes are given only for firm matches. The size of a clone is reported for some rows only, either as once, few or many, or as a class for expanded clones.

j_call | v_call | d_call | clone_size | cdr3_aa | cdr3_nt
TRBJ1-3 | TRBV4-1 | - | - | CASSQGQGNSGNTIYF | TGCGCCAGCAGCCAAGGGCAGGGAAACTCTGGAAACACCATATATTTT
TRBJ2-3 | TRBV11-1 | - | - | CASSSGTLTDTQYF | TGTGCCAGCAGCTCCGGGACTTTGACAGATACGCAGTATTTT
TRBJ1-1 | TRBV18 | - | - | CASSLSGDTEAFF | TGTGCCAGCTCATTATCAGGGGACACTGAAGCTTTCTTT
TRBJ1-4 | TRBV28 | - | - | CASSSPGGPNEKLFF | TGTGCCAGCAGTTCCCCGGGGGGGCCTAATGAAAAACTGTTTTTT
TRBJ1-1 | TRBV5-4 | - | - | CASSLVGGTAGTEAFF | TGTGCCAGCAGCTTGGTGGGTGGTACGGCGGGCACTGAAGCTTTCTTT
TRBJ1-5 | TRBV19 | TRBD1 | - | CASKTGGQPQHF | TGTGCCAGTAAGACAGGGGGTCAGCCCCAGCATTTT
TRBJ2-2 | TRBV6-6 | TRBD1 | - | CASSYSDRDRTGELFF | TGTGCCAGCAGTTACTCAGACAGGGACCGAACCGGGGAGCTGTTTTTT
TRBJ1-2 | TRBV30 | - | - | CAWSPISLNYGYTF | TGTGCCTGGAGTCCAATAAGTCTAAACTATGGCTACACCTTC
TRBJ2-4 | TRBV28 | - | - | CASNARGGKNIQYF | TGTGCCAGCAACGCAAGGGGCGGTAAAAACATTCAGTACTTC
TRBJ1-2 | TRBV6-2/TRBV6-3 | - | - | CASSYSSRGRGYGYTF | TGTGCCAGCAGTTACTCGTCAAGGGGCCGAGGCTATGGCTACACCTTC
TRBJ2-2 | TRBV18 | TRBD1 | once | CASSPLTSGTGLYSGELFF | TGTGCCAGCTCACCACTAACCTCCGGGACAGGGTTATATTCCGGGGAGCTGTTTTTT
TRBJ1-1 | TRBV5-6 | - | once | CASSFYSLTGTEAFF | TGTGCCAGCAGCTTCTACAGCCTAACGGGAACTGAAGCTTTCTTT
TRBJ2-7 | TRBV14 | TRBD2 | once | CASSQGLGTSGIYEQYF | TGTGCCAGCAGCCAAGGCCTAGGGACTAGCGGAATTTACGAGCAGTACTTC
TRBJ1-1 | TRBV6-4 | TRBD1 | - | CASSRQGYGTEAFF | TGTGCCAGCAGCCGACAGGGGTATGGCACTGAAGCTTTCTTT
TRBJ2-2 | TRBV6-2/TRBV6-3 | TRBD1 | - | CASSSPDRERGELFF | TGTGCCAGCAGTTCCCCGGACAGGGAGCGCGGGGAGCTGTTTTTT
TRBJ2-1 | TRBV6-1 | TRBD2 | - | CASSEEVRGAYNEQFF | TGTGCCAGCAGTGAAGAGGTGCGGGGGGCGTACAATGAGCAGTTCTTC
TRBJ1-2 | TRBV27 | - | - | CASTPGGGWDYGYTF | TGTGCCAGCACCCCGGGGGGGGGATGGGACTATGGCTACACCTTC
TRBJ1-4 | TRBV7-2 | - | - | CASSRRGPTNEKLFF | TGTGCCAGCAGCCGCAGGGGTCCAACTAATGAAAAACTGTTTTTT
TRBJ2-1 | TRBV3-1/TRBV3-2 | TRBD2 | - | CASSDPGGDDVSEQFF | TGTGCCAGCAGCGACCCCGGGGGGGACGATGTGAGTGAGCAGTTCTTC
TRBJ2-7 | TRBV6-5 | TRBD1 | - | CASRHGQGYYEQYF | TGTGCCAGCAGACACGGACAGGGTTATTACGAGCAGTACTTC
TRBJ2-5 | TRBV5-1 | - | - | CASRQQETQYF | TGCGCCAGCAGACAGCAAGAGACCCAGTACTTC
TRBJ1-1 | TRBV14 | - | - | CASSQDMGASNTEAFF | TGTGCCAGCAGCCAAGACATGGGGGCTTCCAACACTGAAGCTTTCTTT
TRBJ2-7 | TRBV15 | TRBD2 | - | CATSGTSIHEQYF | TGTGCCACCAGTGGGACTAGCATCCACGAGCAGTACTTC
TRBJ1-2 | TRBV7-3 | TRBD1 | - | CASSLNPGQGLGYTF | TGTGCCAGCAGCTTAAATCCGGGACAGGGCCTCGGCTACACCTTC
TRBJ1-5 | TRBV19 | TRBD1 | - | CASTPFRDRVRQPQHF | TGTGCCAGTACCCCCTTCCGGGACAGGGTTCGTCAGCCCCAGCATTTT
TRBJ2-1 | TRBV5-1 | - | - | CASSLLGSSYNEQFF | TGCGCCAGCAGCTTGCTGGGGAGCTCCTACAATGAGCAGTTCTTC
TRBJ1-1 | TRBV25-1 | TRBD1 | - | CASSVGDRGGPEAFF | TGTGCCAGCAGTGTAGGTGACAGGGGTGGACCTGAAGCTTTCTTT
TRBJ1-4 | TRBV14 | - | - | CASSQFRRQGSEKLFF | TGTGCCAGCAGCCAATTCAGGAGGCAGGGGAGCGAAAAACTGTTTTTT
TRBJ1-2 | TRBV18 | TRBD1 | once | CASSGQAYGYTF | TGTGCCAGCTCTGGACAGGCTTATGGCTACACCTTC
TRBJ1-1 | TRBV20-1 | TRBD1 | - | CSAPTGLVAFF | TGCAGTGCACCGACAGGGCTAGTAGCTTTCTTT
TRBJ1-3 | TRBV9 | - | - | CASSVVAWNSGNTIYF | TGTGCCAGCAGCGTAGTAGCCTGGAACTCTGGAAACACCATATATTTT
TRBJ2-2 | TRBV7-6 | TRBD2 | few | CASSLGAAGETGELFF | TGTGCCAGCAGCTTAGGTGCAGCGGGGGAGACCGGGGAGCTGTTTTTT
TRBJ1-2 | TRBV30 | - | - | CAWSVLVRRRGNYGYTF | TGTGCCTGGAGTGTACTGGTTCGGCGGAGGGGTAACTATGGCTACACCTTC
TRBJ2-7 | TRBV6-8 | TRBD1 | - | CASSSSDRESPEQYF | TGTGCCAGCAGTTCCTCGGACAGGGAGAGTCCCGAGCAGTACTTC
TRBJ1-5 | TRBV7-9 | - | - | CASSLEIGPQHF | TGTGCCAGCAGCCTTGAGATTGGGCCCCAGCATTTT
TRBJ2-7 | TRBV5-6 | - | - | CASLPAGAPYEQYF | TGTGCCAGCCTCCCGGCGGGGGCACCCTACGAGCAGTACTTC
TRBJ1-4 | TRBV6-6 | - | - | CASSRDFGEKLFF | TGTGCCAGCAGCCGGGACTTTGGTGAAAAACTGTTTTTT
TRBJ1-1 | TRBV4-3 | - | - | CASSQQGFGTEAFF | TGCGCCAGCAGCCAACAGGGATTTGGCACTGAAGCTTTCTTT
TRBJ2-5 | TRBV2 | TRBD2 | - | CASSDPYRRVGGLETQYF | TGTGCCAGCAGTGACCCATACCGACGGGTGGGGGGGTTGGAGACCCAGTACTTC
TRBJ1-2 | TRBV29-1 | - | once | CSVEVPGTRYGYTF | TGCAGCGTTGAAGTACCCGGGACACGCTATGGCTACACCTTC
TRBJ1-1 | TRBV7-9 | TRBD1 | - | CASSLAAGGNTEAFF | TGTGCCAGCAGCTTAGCGGCAGGGGGGAACACTGAAGCTTTCTTT
TRBJ1-5 | TRBV6-2/TRBV6-3 | TRBD1 | - | CASSWQGAIGDSNQPQHF | TGTGCCAGCAGTTGGCAGGGGGCTATTGGAGACAGCAATCAGCCCCAGCATTTT
TRBJ1-1 | TRBV7-2 | TRBD1 | - | CASSFGQVNTEAFF | TGTGCCAGCAGCTTCGGACAGGTTAACACTGAAGCTTTCTTT
TRBJ1-1 | TRBV2 | TRBD1 | - | CASSLTGDLEAFF | TGTGCCAGCAGCCTTACAGGGGACCTTGAAGCTTTCTTT
TRBJ2-1 | TRBV11-2 | - | - | CASSLFGQGKEFF | TGTGCCAGCAGCTTATTCGGCCAGGGAAAAGAGTTCTTC